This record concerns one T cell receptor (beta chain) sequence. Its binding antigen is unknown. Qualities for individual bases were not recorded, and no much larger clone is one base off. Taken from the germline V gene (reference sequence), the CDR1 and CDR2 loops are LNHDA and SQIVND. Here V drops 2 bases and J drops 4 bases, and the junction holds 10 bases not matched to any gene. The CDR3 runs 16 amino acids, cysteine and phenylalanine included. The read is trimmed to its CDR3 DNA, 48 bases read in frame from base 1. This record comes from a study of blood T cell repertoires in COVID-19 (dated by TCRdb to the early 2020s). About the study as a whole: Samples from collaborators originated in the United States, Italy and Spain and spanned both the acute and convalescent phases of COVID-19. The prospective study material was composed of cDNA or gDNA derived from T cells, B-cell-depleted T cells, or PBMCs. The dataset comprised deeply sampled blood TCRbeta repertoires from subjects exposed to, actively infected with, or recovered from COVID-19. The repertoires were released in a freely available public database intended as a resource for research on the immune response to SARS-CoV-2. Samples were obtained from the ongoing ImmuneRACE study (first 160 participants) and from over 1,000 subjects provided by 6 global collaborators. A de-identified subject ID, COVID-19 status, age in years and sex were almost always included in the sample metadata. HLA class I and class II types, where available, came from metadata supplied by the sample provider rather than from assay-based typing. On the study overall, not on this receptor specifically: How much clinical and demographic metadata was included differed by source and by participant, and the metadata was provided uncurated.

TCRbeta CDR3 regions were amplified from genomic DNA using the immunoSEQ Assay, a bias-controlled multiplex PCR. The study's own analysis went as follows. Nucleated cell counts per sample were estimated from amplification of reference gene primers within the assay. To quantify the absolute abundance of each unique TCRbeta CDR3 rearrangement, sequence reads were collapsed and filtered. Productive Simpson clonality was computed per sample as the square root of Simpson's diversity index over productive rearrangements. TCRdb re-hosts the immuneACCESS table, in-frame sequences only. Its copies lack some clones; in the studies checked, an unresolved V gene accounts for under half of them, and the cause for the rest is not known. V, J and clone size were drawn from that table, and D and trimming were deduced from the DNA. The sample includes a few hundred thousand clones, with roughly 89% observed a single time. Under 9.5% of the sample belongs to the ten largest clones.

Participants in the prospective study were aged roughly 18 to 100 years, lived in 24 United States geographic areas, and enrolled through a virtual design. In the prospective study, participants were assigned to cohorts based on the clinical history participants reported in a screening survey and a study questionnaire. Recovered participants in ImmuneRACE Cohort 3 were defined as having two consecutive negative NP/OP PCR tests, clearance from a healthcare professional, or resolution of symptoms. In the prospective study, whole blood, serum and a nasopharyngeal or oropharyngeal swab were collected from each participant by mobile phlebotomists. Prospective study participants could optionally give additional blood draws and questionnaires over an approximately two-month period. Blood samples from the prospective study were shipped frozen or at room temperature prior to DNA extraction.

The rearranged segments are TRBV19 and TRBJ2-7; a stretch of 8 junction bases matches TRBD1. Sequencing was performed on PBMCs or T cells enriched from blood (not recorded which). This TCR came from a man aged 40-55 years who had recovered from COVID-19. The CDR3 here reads CASSITGQGIGYEQYF. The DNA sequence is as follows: TGTGCCAGTAGTATAACCGGACAGGGAATAGGGTACGAGCAGTACTTC.